These T cell receptor beta chains were read from a single sample in a study of CD8+ T cells in alopecia areata. Only in-frame clones appear in the TCRdb table, and some are missing; sequencing was by immunoSEQ multiplex PCR. The profile shows 110,000 or so clones, less than 60% of them singletons. The specimen was CD4+ T cells sorted from blood, collected at week 24, from a patient treated with tofacitinib. The receptors stem from a human donor with alopecia areata. Both conserved end residues are part of each CDR3. Each record gives: clone size, J gene, V gene, D gene, CDR3 length, CDR3 DNA, CDR3 protein. A D gene is named only where the DNA matches it firmly. Some rows have no size entry. The others give once, few or many, or a class for an expanded clone.

size: -
J: TRBJ2-1
V: TRBV29-1
D: -
length: 13
DNA: TGCAGCGTAGGGGGTCTCCCCTACAATGAGCAGTTCTTC
CDR3: CSVGGLPYNEQFF

size: -
J: TRBJ1-6
V: TRBV28
D: -
length: 14
DNA: TGTGCCAGCAGCAGCGGGCAGTCAAATTCACCCCTCCACTTT
CDR3: CASSSGQSNSPLHF

size: -
J: TRBJ2-2
V: TRBV7-6
D: -
length: 14
DNA: TGTGCCAGCAGCTTATACGGTCACACCGGGGAGCTGTTTTTT
CDR3: CASSLYGHTGELFF

size: -
J: TRBJ1-5
V: TRBV7-9
D: -
length: 15
DNA: TGTGCCAGCAGCTTAGGCCCGGACAGAAATCAGCCCCAGCATTTT
CDR3: CASSLGPDRNQPQHF

size: -
J: TRBJ1-2
V: TRBV27
D: -
length: 15
DNA: TGTGCCAGCAGTACGGGACACTCGGGGAACTATGGCTACACCTTC
CDR3: CASSTGHSGNYGYTF

size: -
J: TRBJ2-2
V: TRBV15
D: TRBD1
length: 17
DNA: TGTGCCACCAGCAGATACGGACAGGGGAGAAGCACCGGGGAGCTGTTTTTT
CDR3: CATSRYGQGRSTGELFF

size: few
J: TRBJ1-3
V: TRBV5-1
D: -
length: 15
DNA: TGCGCCAGCAGACCGACGGTCGCCTCTGGAAACACCATATATTTT
CDR3: CASRPTVASGNTIYF

size: -
J: TRBJ2-5
V: TRBV30
D: -
length: 12
DNA: TGTGCCTGGAGTGTTAATGGCGAGACCCAGTACTTC
CDR3: CAWSVNGETQYF

size: -
J: TRBJ1-2
V: TRBV4-3
D: -
length: 13
DNA: TGCGCCAGCAGCCACCAGGAAACTAGTGGCTACACCTTC
CDR3: CASSHQETSGYTF

size: -
J: TRBJ2-5
V: TRBV5-6
D: -
length: 13
DNA: TGTGCCAGCAGCACGGACGCGCAAGAGACCCAGTACTTC
CDR3: CASSTDAQETQYF

size: -
J: TRBJ2-2
V: TRBV6-4
D: -
length: 14
DNA: TGTGCCAGCAGTTCCGACTGGAACACCGGGGAGCTGTTTTTT
CDR3: CASSSDWNTGELFF

size: few
J: TRBJ2-7
V: TRBV6-6
D: TRBD2
length: 15
DNA: TGTGCCAGCAGTACCCTCACCGGGGGGGGCTACGAGCAGTACTTC
CDR3: CASSTLTGGGYEQYF

size: -
J: TRBJ1-5
V: TRBV21-1
D: -
length: 18
DNA: TGTGCCCCCAGCGCGACCGGGCCCGATAGTATGGGCAATCAGCCCCAGCATTTT
CDR3: CAPSATGPDSMGNQPQHF

size: -
J: TRBJ1-6
V: TRBV7-9
D: -
length: 15
DNA: TGTGCCAGCAGCTTCGGGGGGCTCCTTAATTCACCCCTCCACTTT
CDR3: CASSFGGLLNSPLHF

size: few
J: TRBJ2-1
V: TRBV7-2
D: TRBD2
length: 15
DNA: TGTGCCAGCAGCTTGGGGGGAGGGCTTATCAATGAGCAGTTCTTC
CDR3: CASSLGGGLINEQFF

size: -
J: TRBJ1-5
V: TRBV5-4
D: TRBD1
length: 14
DNA: TGTGCCAGCAGGGGCACAGGGGGCAATCAGCCCCAGCATTTT
CDR3: CASRGTGGNQPQHF

size: -
J: TRBJ1-2
V: TRBV11-1
D: -
length: 12
DNA: TGTGCCAGCAGCCCAACCTCGGATGGCTACACCTTC
CDR3: CASSPTSDGYTF

size: -
J: TRBJ2-3
V: TRBV5-1
D: -
length: 15
DNA: TGCGCCAGCAGCTACAGGACTGGCGCAGTGGATACGCAGTATTTT
CDR3: CASSYRTGAVDTQYF

size: -
J: TRBJ2-7
V: TRBV27
D: TRBD2
length: 13
DNA: TGTGCCAGCAGTTTTAGGGAGGGATACGAGCAGTACTTC
CDR3: CASSFREGYEQYF

size: -
J: TRBJ2-7
V: TRBV30
D: -
length: 14
DNA: TGTGCCTGGAGTGTAAGCCCCCCAACGTTACGGCAGTACTTC
CDR3: CAWSVSPPTLRQYF

size: -
J: TRBJ2-1
V: TRBV7-2
D: TRBD2
length: 12
DNA: TGTGCCAGCAGCAGGACTAGTTATGAGCAGTTCTTC
CDR3: CASSRTSYEQFF

size: -
J: TRBJ2-5
V: TRBV2
D: TRBD2
length: 15
DNA: TGTGCCAGCATCGGAGGAGCGGGGGCCCAAGAGACCCAGTACTTC
CDR3: CASIGGAGAQETQYF

size: -
J: TRBJ1-2
V: TRBV9
D: -
length: 15
DNA: TGTGCCAGCAGCGCGGGACACCTCCTTAACTATGGCTACACCTTC
CDR3: CASSAGHLLNYGYTF

size: -
J: TRBJ2-1
V: TRBV30
D: -
length: 13
DNA: TGTGCCTGGAGTGTAAGTTTCTACAATGAGCAGTTCTTC
CDR3: CAWSVSFYNEQFF

size: -
J: TRBJ2-3
V: TRBV29-1
D: -
length: 13
DNA: TGCAGCGTTCCCCCAAGTGGGACAGATACGCAGTATTTT
CDR3: CSVPPSGTDTQYF

size: -
J: TRBJ2-6
V: TRBV2
D: TRBD1
length: 15
DNA: TGTGCCAGCAGCATACAGGGGTCTGGGGCCAACGTCCTGACTTTC
CDR3: CASSIQGSGANVLTF

size: -
J: TRBJ2-7
V: TRBV5-6
D: -
length: 13
DNA: TGTGCCAGCAGCTTGAGAGGGACTTACGAGCAGTACTTC
CDR3: CASSLRGTYEQYF

size: few
J: TRBJ1-3
V: TRBV5-5
D: -
length: 16
DNA: TGTGCCAGCAGCCTAGGACAGACGAGCTCTGGAAACACCATATATTTT
CDR3: CASSLGQTSSGNTIYF

size: -
J: TRBJ1-3
V: TRBV7-6
D: -
length: 14
DNA: TGTGCCAGCAGCTTAGAGGCGGCGGGAAACACCATATATTTT
CDR3: CASSLEAAGNTIYF

size: -
J: TRBJ2-7
V: TRBV19
D: TRBD1
length: 14
DNA: TGTGCCAGTAGTACCGGACAGGGACCCTACGAGCAGTACTTC
CDR3: CASSTGQGPYEQYF

size: once
J: TRBJ1-6
V: TRBV6-6
D: -
length: 12
DNA: TGTGCCAGCAGAGAATATAATTCACCCCTCCACTTT
CDR3: CASREYNSPLHF

size: -
J: TRBJ1-3
V: TRBV2
D: -
length: 15
DNA: TGTGCCAGCAGTGTCCGGGGGGACTCTGGAAACACCATATATTTT
CDR3: CASSVRGDSGNTIYF

size: -
J: TRBJ1-1
V: TRBV6-5
D: TRBD1
length: 14
DNA: TGTGCCAGCAACTCACCAGGGGGCAACACTGAAGCTTTCTTT
CDR3: CASNSPGGNTEAFF

size: -
J: TRBJ2-3
V: TRBV7-2
D: TRBD2
length: 15
DNA: TGTGCCAGCAGCTTAGCAGCGGGATACACAGATACGCAGTATTTT
CDR3: CASSLAAGYTDTQYF

size: -
J: TRBJ2-7
V: TRBV7-2
D: TRBD2
length: 15
DNA: TGTGCCAGCAGCTTAGCCGGGGGGGAGTCCTACGAGCAGTACTTC
CDR3: CASSLAGGESYEQYF

size: -
J: TRBJ2-1
V: TRBV9
D: TRBD2
length: 15
DNA: TGTGCCAGCAGCGCCACCGGAGCGGGGGGAACCGAGCAGTTCTTC
CDR3: CASSATGAGGTEQFF

size: -
J: TRBJ1-2
V: TRBV18
D: -
length: 14
DNA: TGTGCCAGCTCACCACCCGGCGGGGCCTATGGCTACACCTTC
CDR3: CASSPPGGAYGYTF

size: -
J: TRBJ2-7
V: TRBV30
D: -
length: 13
DNA: TGTGCCTGGAGTGTAGGCAGGTCCTACGAGCAGTACTTC
CDR3: CAWSVGRSYEQYF

size: -
J: TRBJ2-1
V: TRBV23-1
D: TRBD2
length: 14
DNA: TGCGCCAGCAGGAACATAGGCGGGGGGGCTGAGCAGTTCTTC
CDR3: CASRNIGGGAEQFF

size: -
J: TRBJ2-4
V: TRBV5-1
D: -
length: 15
DNA: TGCGCCAGCAGCCCCGACGGTTTAGCCAAAAACATTCAGTACTTC
CDR3: CASSPDGLAKNIQYF

size: -
J: TRBJ1-2
V: TRBV18
D: TRBD1
length: 14
DNA: TGTGCCAGCTCACCCAGGACAGGGGGCTATGGCTACACCTTC
CDR3: CASSPRTGGYGYTF

size: -
J: TRBJ2-1
V: TRBV25-1
D: TRBD1
length: 14
DNA: TGTGCCAGCAGTGGGACAGGGAAGAGCAATGAGCAGTTCTTC
CDR3: CASSGTGKSNEQFF

size: few
J: TRBJ2-5
V: TRBV2
D: -
length: 13
DNA: TGTGCCAGCAGTGTGGGTCTAACAGAGACCCAGTACTTC
CDR3: CASSVGLTETQYF

size: few
J: TRBJ2-2
V: TRBV2
D: -
length: 15
DNA: TGTGCCAGCAGCCCGAGCGGAGCGAACACCGGGGAGCTGTTTTTT
CDR3: CASSPSGANTGELFF

size: -
J: TRBJ2-7
V: TRBV7-9
D: TRBD2
length: 15
DNA: TGTGCCAGCAGCCCCCGCGGGGGGCTAGTCTACGAGCAGTACTTC
CDR3: CASSPRGGLVYEQYF

size: -
J: TRBJ1-2
V: TRBV7-2
D: -
length: 15
DNA: TGTGCCAGCAGCCAAGCGGAAGGACAAAACTATGGCTACACCTTC
CDR3: CASSQAEGQNYGYTF

size: -
J: TRBJ1-5
V: TRBV18
D: TRBD1
length: 14
DNA: TGTGCCAGCTCCCAGGACAGGGGGCGTCAGCCCCAGCATTTT
CDR3: CASSQDRGRQPQHF

size: few
J: TRBJ2-3
V: TRBV29-1
D: TRBD2
length: 14
DNA: TGCAGCGGACGGACTAGCGGGGGGGCAGATACGCAGTATTTT
CDR3: CSGRTSGGADTQYF

size: once
J: TRBJ2-5
V: TRBV9
D: -
length: 16
DNA: TGTGCCAGCAGCGTAGCGGCCGCACATTACCAAGAGACCCAGTACTTC
CDR3: CASSVAAAHYQETQYF

size: few
J: TRBJ2-1
V: TRBV23-1
D: TRBD2
length: 15
DNA: TGCGCCAGCAGTCAATCGTTAAGAGGGAGGGGTGAGCAGTTCTTC
CDR3: CASSQSLRGRGEQFF

size: -
J: TRBJ2-7
V: TRBV28
D: -
length: 12
DNA: TGTGCCAGCAGTTTAGTTTGGCGGGAGCAGTACTTC
CDR3: CASSLVWREQYF

size: -
J: TRBJ2-1
V: TRBV7-2
D: -
length: 12
DNA: TGTGCCAGCAGCTTCACCTTCAATGAGCAGTTCTTC
CDR3: CASSFTFNEQFF

size: -
J: TRBJ2-2
V: TRBV4-2
D: -
length: 16
DNA: TGTGCCAGCAGCCAAGTGACAGGGAGGAGTCCCGGGGAGCTGTTTTTT
CDR3: CASSQVTGRSPGELFF

size: -
J: TRBJ2-5
V: TRBV2
D: -
length: 12
DNA: TGTGCCAGCAGTAATAGCCGAGAGACCCAGTACTTC
CDR3: CASSNSRETQYF